Below are 19 T cell receptor beta chains sequenced from a single sample in a study of blood T cell repertoires in COVID-19. TCRdb keeps only in-frame clones here, not all; method: immunoSEQ multiplex PCR. The table includes under 350,000 clones, roughly 85% detected once. Specimen: peripheral blood. These receptors were taken from a woman aged 70-85 years with acute or convalescent COVID-19.

The chain carries TRBV6-5 and TRBJ1-1, with D perhaps TRBD1 (6 bases). Germline-derived CDR1 and CDR2 are MNHEY and SVGAGI. This CDR3 comprises 13 residues. V was shortened by 4 bases and J by 11 bases, with 17 bases between the two germline ends. The CDR3 DNA reads as TGTGCCAGCAGTTCTGACAGGCCTCCTAGTGCTTTCTTT. Its protein is CASSSDRPPSAFF.

The chain uses TRBV20-1 and TRBJ1-1; D is uncertain. V gave up 6 bases and J gave up 7 bases, with 12 bases separating them. This CDR3 has 11 residues. CDR1 and CDR2 (germline): DFQATT, SNEGSKA (reference sequence). CDR3 sequence (DNA): TGCAGTGCCTCGGACGGGATTGAAGCTTTCTTT. Its translation is CSASDGIEAFF.

The chain has TRBV9 and TRBJ2-2; TRBD2 might be the D (6 bases). The CDR3 is made up of 15 amino acids. The germline V gene encodes CDR1 SGDLS and CDR2 YYNGEE. With 1 base removed from V and 3 bases from J, the gap between germline ends came to 10 bases. This CDR3 is CASSVRSGDTGELFF. The DNA of the CDR3 is TGTGCCAGCAGCGTACGATCGGGGGACACCGGGGAGCTGTTTTTT.

A single count supports this clone. The CDR3 DNA is TGTGCCAGCAGCTCGAGGAATTCACCCCTCCACTTT. Translation gives CASSSRNSPLHF. The rearrangement uses TRBV5-6 and TRBJ1-6; D ambiguous. V lost 3 bases, J lost 7 bases, and 5 bases lay in between. Germline-derived CDR1 and CDR2 are SGHDT and YYEEEE. This CDR3 region has 12 residues.

V is TRBV6-1 and J is TRBJ2-3; 7 bases fit TRBD2. V lost 0 bases, J lost 3 bases, and 3 bases stayed unmatched. Germline loops: CDR1 MNHNS, CDR2 SASEGT. The CDR3 is made up of 15 amino acids. In nucleotides, the CDR3 is TGTGCCAGCAGTGAAGCAGGGCGGGAGACAGATACGCAGTATTTT. This translates into CASSEAGRETDTQYF.

The rearrangement links TRBV4-2 to TRBJ2-2, with 7 bases aligning to TRBD2. The CDR3 has 19 residues. J was trimmed by 5 bases and V by 0 bases; bases with no gene match: 15. Germline CDR1 and CDR2: LGHNA and YNFKEQ. CDR3 DNA sequence: TGTGCCAGCAGCCAAGATGGCGGGGGTGGTAAATTTTATACCGGGGAGCTGTTTTTT. It codes for CASSQDGGGGKFYTGELFF.

Here the CDR3 DNA reads TGTGCCAGCTCACGTCCGACAAGTATCAATGAGCAGTTCTTC. This encodes CASSRPTSINEQFF. The chain joins TRBV18 to TRBJ2-1; D not certain. Looked up from germline, CDR1 is KGHSH and CDR2 is LQKENI. The CDR3 totals 14 residues. V lost 4 bases and J lost 6, with 13 bases in between.

This clone was observed once. V gene TRBV30 combines with J gene TRBJ2-1; 7 bases are shared with TRBD1. Germline V CDR1 and CDR2: GTSNPN, SVGIG (reference sequence). The CDR3 covers 13 residues. With V trimmed by 5 bases and J by 4 bases, 5 bases remained unmatched. The CDR3 spells CAWGRDRYNEQFF. CDR3 bases: TGTGCCTGGGGCCGGGACAGATACAATGAGCAGTTCTTC.

CDR3 residues: CASSWAGRDEAFF. The CDR3 nucleotides are TGTGCCAGCAGTTGGGCCGGGCGGGATGAAGCTTTCTTT. This rearrangement joins TRBV6-6 to TRBJ1-1; D call uncertain. The CDR3 is 13 residues long. Germline CDR1 reads MNHNY; CDR2 reads SVGAGI (reference sequence). Deletions cut 4 bases from V and 7 bases from J, with 13 bases between.

As DNA, the CDR3 is TGTGCCAGCAGCTTAGCACAGGGAGGCTACACCTTC. Protein product: CASSLAQGGYTF. V is TRBV7-9 and J is TRBJ1-2, with a weak D call TRBD1 (6 bases). V dropped 0 bases and J dropped 8 bases, with 7 bases sitting between them. There are 12 residues in the CDR3. Germline V gene data show CDR1 as SEHNR and CDR2 as FQNEAQ (reference sequence). The variable domain in full, completed from reference TRBV7-9 and TRBJ1-2, reads DTGVSQNPRHKITKRGQNVTFRCDPISEHNRLYWYRQTLGQGPEFLTYFQNEAQLEKSRLLSDRFSAERPKGSFSTLEIQRTEQGDSAMYLCASSLAQGGYTFGSGTRLTVV.

The gene calls are TRBV29-1 and TRBJ1-1; TRBD1 might be the D (5 bases). Looked up from germline, CDR1 is SQVTM and CDR2 is ANQGSEA. V lost 6 bases, J lost 4 bases, and 18 bases lay in between. The CDR3 totals 14 residues. For the CDR3, the DNA is TGCAGCGTCTCAAGGGGTACAGCGGGCACTGAAGCTTTCTTT. Protein sequence: CSVSRGTAGTEAFF.

This clone was counted a single time. The genes are TRBV30 and TRBJ1-2, with D possibly matching TRBD1 (6 bases). Germline V CDR1 and CDR2: GTSNPN, SVGIG (reference sequence). V lost 1 base and J lost 4, with 10 bases in between. The CDR3 has 13 amino acids. CDR3 residues: CAWSAQGFYGYTF. The DNA of the CDR3 is TGTGCCTGGAGTGCACAGGGATTCTATGGCTACACCTTC.

This clone has just one count. This chain joins TRBV5-1 and TRBJ1-6; TRBD1 is a possible D gene (5 bases). Trimming shortened V by 3 bases and J by 9 bases, and 16 bases separated the two germline ends. Germline V CDR1 and CDR2: SGHRS, YFSETQ. The CDR3 runs 15 residues. The CDR3 DNA follows: TGCGCCAGCAGCTCCCGGGTTTCCGGGGGTTCACCCCTCCACTTT. Its translation: CASSSRVSGGSPLHF.

V usage is TRBV30 and J usage is TRBJ1-2; D may be TRBD1 (5 bases). The CDR3 contains 11 residues. CDR1 is GTSNPN and CDR2 is SVGIG in the germline V gene (reference sequence). V lost 6 bases to trimming and J lost 5 bases, with 10 bases between them. The CDR3 sequence: CACGTEYGYTF. As DNA, the CDR3 is TGTGCCTGTGGGACTGAGTATGGCTACACCTTC. The full variable domain, in which reference TRBV30 and TRBJ1-2 provide the parts outside the CDR3, is SQTIHQWPATLVQPVGSPLSLECTVEGTSNPNLYWYRQAAGRGLQLLFYSVGIGQISSEVPQNLSASRPQDRQFILSSKKLLLSDSGFYLCACGTEYGYTFGSGTRLTVV.

The rearrangement links TRBV21-1 to TRBJ2-5; TRBD1, as called in the table, went unchecked against the DNA. TRBV21-1 is a listed pseudogene. The CDR3 runs 18 residues. DNA for the CDR3: TGTGCCAGCAGCAAAGGTCGAAGGAAGGGGGCCCCCCAAGAGACCCAGTACTTC. It translates to CASSKGRRKGAPQETQYF.

CDR3 in amino acids: CASSQAEGQPQHF. The CDR3 region has the DNA TGTGCCAGCAGCCAAGCGGAGGGTCAGCCCCAGCATTTT. This chain joins TRBV3-1 (or the pseudogene TRBV3-2) and TRBJ1-5; D is unresolved. This CDR3 contains 13 residues. The V end was cut by 1 base, the J end by 6 bases, with 7 bases between. Germline assignment: CDR1 LGHDT and CDR2 YNNKEL (reference sequence).

J is TRBJ2-2 and V is TRBV4-2, with D tentatively TRBD1 (5 bases). V was shortened by 0 bases and J by 4 bases, with 9 bases between the two germline ends. CDR1 and CDR2 from the germline V gene are LGHNA and YNFKEQ. CDR3 length equals 15 residues. This chain's CDR3 is CASSQDERGTGELFF. In DNA, the CDR3 is TGTGCCAGCAGCCAAGATGAAAGGGGCACCGGGGAGCTGTTTTTT.

The rearrangement joins TRBV7-9 to TRBJ2-2; no reliable D call. In germline, CDR1 is SEHNR, CDR2 FQNEAQ (reference sequence). This CDR3 is 14 amino acids long. The V gene lost 0 bases and the J gene lost 2 bases, with 4 bases spanning the gap. The CDR3 spells CASSLAPNTGELFF. In DNA form, the CDR3 reads TGTGCCAGCAGCTTAGCCCCTAACACCGGGGAGCTGTTTTTT.

The CDR3 protein is CASSRSGVETQYF. The CDR3 nucleotides read TGTGCCAGCAGCCGTAGCGGGGTGGAGACCCAGTACTTC. The gene calls are TRBV11-2 and TRBJ2-5; 8 bases align to TRBD2. Trimming at V came to 5 bases and at J to 5 bases, leaving 4 bases not matched to a gene. The CDR3 contains 13 residues. Germline V gives CDR1 SGHAT, CDR2 FQNNGV.